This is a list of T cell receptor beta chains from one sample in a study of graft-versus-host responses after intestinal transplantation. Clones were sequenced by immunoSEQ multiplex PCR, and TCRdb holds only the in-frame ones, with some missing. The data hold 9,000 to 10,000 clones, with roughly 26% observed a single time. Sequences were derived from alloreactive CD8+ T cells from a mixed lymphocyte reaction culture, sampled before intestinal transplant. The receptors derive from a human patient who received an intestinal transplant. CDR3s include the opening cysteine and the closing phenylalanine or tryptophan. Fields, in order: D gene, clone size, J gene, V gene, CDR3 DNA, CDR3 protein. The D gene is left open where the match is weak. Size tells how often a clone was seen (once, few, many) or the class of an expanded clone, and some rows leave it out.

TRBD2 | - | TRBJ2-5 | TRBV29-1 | TGCAGCGTTGAAGATGACCTCACGGGGGGGAGTGAGACCCAGTACTTC | CSVEDDLTGGSETQYF
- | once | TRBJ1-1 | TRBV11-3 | TGTGCCAGCACCAACGGAGGAAAGGGAGACACTGAAGCTTCCTTT | CASTNGGKGDTEASF
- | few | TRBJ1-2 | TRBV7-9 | TGTGCCAGCAGCCCCCCCCGGGGGGAACCTAACTATGGCTACACCTTC | CASSPPRGEPNYGYTF
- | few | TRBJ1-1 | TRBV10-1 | TGCGCCAGCAGTGCCTCCAGGGGTGGGACTGAAGCTTTCTTT | CASSASRGGTEAFF
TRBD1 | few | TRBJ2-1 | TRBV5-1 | TGCGCCAGCAGCTTTTCAGGGGGCCTTTCGAATGAGCAGTTCTTC | CASSFSGGLSNEQFF
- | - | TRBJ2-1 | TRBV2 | TGTGCCAGCCCGCTAGGGGATGAGCAGTTCTTC | CASPLGDEQFF
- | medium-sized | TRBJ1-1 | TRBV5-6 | TGTGCCAGCAGCTTGGGGGGCTGGAACACTGAAGCTTTCTTT | CASSLGGWNTEAFF
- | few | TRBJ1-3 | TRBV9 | TGTGCCAGCAGCGGGGGGCCCCCTGGAAACACCATATATTTT | CASSGGPPGNTIYF
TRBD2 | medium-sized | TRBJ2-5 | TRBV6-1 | TGTGCCAGCAGTGAATTCGGGCTAGCGGGGGTGGGAGAGACCCAGTACTTC | CASSEFGLAGVGETQYF
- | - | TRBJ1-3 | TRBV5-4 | TGTGCCAGCAGCTTGTCCGGGACACTCTCTGGAAACACCATATATTTT | CASSLSGTLSGNTIYF
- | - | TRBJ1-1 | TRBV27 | TGTGCCAGCTCTATCCAGGGGCTGAACACTGAAGCTTTCTTT | CASSIQGLNTEAFF
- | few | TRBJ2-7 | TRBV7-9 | TGTGCCAGCACCGATACAGACTATTTCTACGAGCAGTACTTC | CASTDTDYFYEQYF
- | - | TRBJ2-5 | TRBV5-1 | TGCGCCAGCAACTACGGTACGGAGACCCAGTACTTC | CASNYGTETQYF
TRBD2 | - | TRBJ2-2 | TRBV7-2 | TGTGCCAGCAGCCGGGGGGGCTACTCCGGGGAGCTGTTTTTT | CASSRGGYSGELFF
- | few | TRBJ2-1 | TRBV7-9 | TGTGCCAGCAGCTTAGTCCAGGGTGAGGCTGAGCAGTTCTTC | CASSLVQGEAEQFF
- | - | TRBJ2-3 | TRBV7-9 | TGTGCCAGCAGCCCCCCGGCGGGAGATACGCAGTATTTT | CASSPPAGDTQYF
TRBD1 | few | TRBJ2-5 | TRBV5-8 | TGTGCCAGCAGCTGGGCCGGGACAGGGTTTTTGGAGACCCAGTACTTC | CASSWAGTGFLETQYF
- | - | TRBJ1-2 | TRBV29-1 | TGCAGCCTTCCTGCCGGAGGAGGCTACACCTTC | CSLPAGGGYTF